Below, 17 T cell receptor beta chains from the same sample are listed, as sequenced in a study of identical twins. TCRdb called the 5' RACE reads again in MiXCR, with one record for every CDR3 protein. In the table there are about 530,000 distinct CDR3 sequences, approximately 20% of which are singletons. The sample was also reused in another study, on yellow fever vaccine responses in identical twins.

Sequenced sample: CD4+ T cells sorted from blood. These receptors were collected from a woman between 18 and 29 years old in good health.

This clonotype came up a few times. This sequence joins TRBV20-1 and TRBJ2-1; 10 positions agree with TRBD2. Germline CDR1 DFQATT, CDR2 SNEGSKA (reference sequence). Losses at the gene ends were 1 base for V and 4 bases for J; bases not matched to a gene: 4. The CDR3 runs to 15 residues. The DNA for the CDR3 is TGCAGTGCTAGAGGTCGGACTAGCGGTTACAATGAGCAGTTCTTC. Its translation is CSARGRTSGYNEQFF.

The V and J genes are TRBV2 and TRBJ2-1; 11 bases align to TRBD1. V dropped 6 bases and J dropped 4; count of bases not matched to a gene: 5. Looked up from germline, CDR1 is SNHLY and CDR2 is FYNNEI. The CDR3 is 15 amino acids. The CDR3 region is CASRGDRGGYNEQFF. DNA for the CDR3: TGTGCCAGCAGAGGGGACAGGGGGGGATACAATGAGCAGTTCTTC.

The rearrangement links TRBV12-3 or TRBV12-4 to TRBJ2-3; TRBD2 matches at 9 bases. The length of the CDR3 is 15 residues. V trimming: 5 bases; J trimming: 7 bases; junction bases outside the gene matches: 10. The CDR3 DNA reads TGTGCCAGCAGTCTACTGACTAGCGGAATGAATACGCAGTATTTT. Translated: CASSLLTSGMNTQYF.

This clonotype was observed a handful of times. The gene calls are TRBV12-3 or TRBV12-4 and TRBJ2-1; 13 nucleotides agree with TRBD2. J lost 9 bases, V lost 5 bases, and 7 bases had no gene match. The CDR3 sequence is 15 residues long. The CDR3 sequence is CASSQLAGGRGEQFF. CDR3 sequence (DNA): TGTGCCAGCAGTCAACTAGCGGGGGGGCGAGGTGAGCAGTTCTTC.

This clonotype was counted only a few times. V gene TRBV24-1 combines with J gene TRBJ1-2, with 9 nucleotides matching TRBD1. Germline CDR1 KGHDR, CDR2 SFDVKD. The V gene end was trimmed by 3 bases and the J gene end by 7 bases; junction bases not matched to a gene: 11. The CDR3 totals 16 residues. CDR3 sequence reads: CATSDTPRTGEGGYTF. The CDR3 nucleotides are TGTGCCACCAGTGATACGCCTCGGACAGGGGAAGGTGGCTACACCTTC.

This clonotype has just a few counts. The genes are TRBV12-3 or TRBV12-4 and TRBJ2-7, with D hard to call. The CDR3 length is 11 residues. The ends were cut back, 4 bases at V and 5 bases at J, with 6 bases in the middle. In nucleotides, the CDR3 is TGTGCCAGCAGTTCGTACGACGAGCAGTACTTC. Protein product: CASSSYDEQYF.

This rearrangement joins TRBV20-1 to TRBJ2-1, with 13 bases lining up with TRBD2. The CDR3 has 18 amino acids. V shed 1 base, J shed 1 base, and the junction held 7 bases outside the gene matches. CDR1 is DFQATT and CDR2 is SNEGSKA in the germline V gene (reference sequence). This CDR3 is CSARGGTSGISSYNEQFF. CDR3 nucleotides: TGCAGTGCTAGAGGGGGGACTAGCGGGATTTCGTCCTACAATGAGCAGTTCTTC.

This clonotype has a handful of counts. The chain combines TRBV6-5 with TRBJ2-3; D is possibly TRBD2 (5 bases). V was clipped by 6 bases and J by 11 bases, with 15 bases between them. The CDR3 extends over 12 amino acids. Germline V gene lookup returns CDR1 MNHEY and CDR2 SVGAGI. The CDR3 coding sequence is TGTGCCAGCAGGTCCTACGACGGGGTGCAGTATTTT. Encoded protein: CASRSYDGVQYF.

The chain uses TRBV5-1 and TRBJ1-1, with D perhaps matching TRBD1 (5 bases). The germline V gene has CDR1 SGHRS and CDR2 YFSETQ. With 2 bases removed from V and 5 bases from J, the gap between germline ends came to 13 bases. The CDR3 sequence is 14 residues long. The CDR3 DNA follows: TGCGCCAGCAGCTTCGGCAGGGTGGGAACTGAAGCTTTCTTT. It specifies CASSFGRVGTEAFF.

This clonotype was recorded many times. CDR3 loop: CSADGTKDTGELFF. The CDR3 nucleotides read TGCAGTGCTGATGGGACTAAAGACACCGGGGAGCTGTTTTTT. The chain combines TRBV20-1 with TRBJ2-2; 7 nucleotides line up with TRBD2. Germline CDR1 is DFQATT and CDR2 is SNEGSKA (reference sequence). The CDR3 length is 14 residues. V lost 5 bases and J lost 3; bases outside the gene matches: 6.

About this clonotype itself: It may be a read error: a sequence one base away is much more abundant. The CDR3 is CSAGQAQEPQYF. The CDR3 region has the DNA TGCAGTGCGGGACAGGCCCAAGAGCCCCAGTACTTC. This chain connects TRBV20-1 to TRBJ2-5; 8 positions agree with TRBD1. The CDR3 runs 12 residues. Germline V gene lookup returns CDR1 DFQATT and CDR2 SNEGSKA (reference sequence).

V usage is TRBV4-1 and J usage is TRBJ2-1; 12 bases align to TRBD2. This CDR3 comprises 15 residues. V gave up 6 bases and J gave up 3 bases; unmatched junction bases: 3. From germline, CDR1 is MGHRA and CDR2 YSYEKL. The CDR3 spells CASRRTSGDYNEQFF. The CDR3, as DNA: TGCGCCAGCAGAAGGACTAGCGGGGACTACAATGAGCAGTTCTTC.

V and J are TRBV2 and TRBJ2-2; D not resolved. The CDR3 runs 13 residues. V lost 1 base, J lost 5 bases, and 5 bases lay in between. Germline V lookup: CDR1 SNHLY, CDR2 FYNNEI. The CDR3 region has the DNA TGTGCCAGCAGTGAAGATGCTACCGGGGAGCTGTTTTTT. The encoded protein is CASSEDATGELFF. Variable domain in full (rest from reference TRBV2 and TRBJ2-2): EPEVTQTPSHQVTQMGQEVILRCVPISNHLYFYWYRQILGQKVEFLVSFYNNEISEKSEIFDDQFSVERPDGSNFTLKIRSTKLEDSAMYFCASSEDATGELFFGEGSRLTVL.

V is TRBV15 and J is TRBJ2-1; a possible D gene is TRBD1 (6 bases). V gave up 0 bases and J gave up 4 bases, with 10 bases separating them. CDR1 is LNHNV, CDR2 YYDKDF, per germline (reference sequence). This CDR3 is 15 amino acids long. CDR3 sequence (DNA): TGTGCCACCAGCAGAGATCACCAGGGGTACAATGAGCAGTTCTTC. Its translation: CATSRDHQGYNEQFF.

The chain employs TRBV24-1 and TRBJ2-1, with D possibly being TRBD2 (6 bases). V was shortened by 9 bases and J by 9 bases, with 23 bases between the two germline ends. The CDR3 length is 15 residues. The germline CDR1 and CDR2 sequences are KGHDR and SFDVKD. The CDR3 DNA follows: TGTGCCACCGCCAGGAGGGCTTCAACTAGCAGTGAGCAGTTCTTC. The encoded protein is CATARRASTSSEQFF.

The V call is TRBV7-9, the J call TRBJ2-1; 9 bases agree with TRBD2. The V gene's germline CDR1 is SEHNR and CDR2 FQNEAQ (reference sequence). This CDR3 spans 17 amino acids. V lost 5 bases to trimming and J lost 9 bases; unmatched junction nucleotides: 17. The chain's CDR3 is CASSQEVGLALEVEQFF. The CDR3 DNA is TGTGCCAGCAGCCAGGAGGTGGGACTAGCTCTTGAGGTTGAGCAGTTCTTC.

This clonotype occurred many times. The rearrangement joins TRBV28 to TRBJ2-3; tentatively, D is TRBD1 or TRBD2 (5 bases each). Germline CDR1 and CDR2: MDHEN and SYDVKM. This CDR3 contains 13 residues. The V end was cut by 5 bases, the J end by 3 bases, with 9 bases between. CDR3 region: CASSRDPTDTQYF. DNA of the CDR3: TGTGCCAGCAGTAGGGACCCTACAGATACGCAGTATTTT.